This record covers a single T cell receptor (beta chain). Patients of the Seattle cohort, enrolled during active infection, were followed longitudinally. In the study's own analysis: Reference gene primer amplification yielded estimated nucleated cell counts. Sequenced by immunoSEQ multiplex PCR; TCRdb stores in-frame clones only, minus some. The V and J calls and clone size are taken from that table; D and trimming were inferred from the DNA. Of 500,000 to 600,000 clones in the sample, approximately 91% were seen once. This sample was taken from a study of blood T cell repertoires in COVID-19. Whole-study context: Both acute and convalescent COVID-19 samples were obtained from the United States, Italy and Spain. In each case, the material was cDNA or gDNA derived from T cells, B-cell-depleted T cells, or PBMCs.

The CDR3 loop spans 12 amino acids. The J segment lost 11 bases and the V segment lost 7 bases, leaving 10 bases of the junction unmatched. This clonotype originated in a woman aged 45 to 65 with COVID-19, enrolled during active disease. Sequencing was carried out using peripheral blood. The chain couples TRBV12-3 or TRBV12-4 to TRBJ1-1, with 7 bases identical to TRBD1. The CDR3: CASNYRGVQAFF. The CDR3 bases are TGTGCCAGCAACTACAGGGGCGTGCAGGCTTTCTTT.